A single sample is the source of the 17 T cell receptor beta chains below, sequenced in a study of cytotoxic CD8 clonotypes in ibrutinib-treated CLL (dated by TCRdb to the early 2020s). The library was made by the immunoSEQ multiplex PCR assay. TCRdb re-hosts the immuneACCESS table, in-frame sequences only. Its copies lack some clones; in the studies checked, an unresolved V gene accounts for under half of them, and the cause for the rest is not known. This sample lists 9,000 or so clones; approximately 60% were detected once. 18% of the sample is held by the ten biggest clonotypes. This specimen consisted of PBMCs, obtained before ibrutinib treatment. The receptors shown here come from a human donor with chronic lymphocytic leukemia.

This chain uses TRBV7-9 with TRBJ2-3; perhaps TRBD2 as D (5 bases). This CDR3 spans 14 amino acids. The germline V and J ends were trimmed by 2 bases and 2 bases, with 8 bases remaining between them. The germline V gene encodes CDR1 SEHNR and CDR2 FQNEAQ (reference sequence). CDR3 sequence reads: CASSLRTVTDTQYF. CDR3 nucleotide sequence: TGTGCCAGCAGCTTAAGGACTGTCACAGATACGCAGTATTTT.

The chain combines TRBV19 with TRBJ1-5; D perhaps matches TRBD1 (6 bases). V dropped 4 bases and J dropped 5 bases, with 9 bases sitting between them. This CDR3 has 13 residues. In germline, CDR1 is LNHDA, CDR2 SQIVND (reference sequence). CDR3 coding DNA: TGTGCCAGTAGTAAGGGGGTAGATCAGCCCCAGCATTTT. Translated, it gives CASSKGVDQPQHF.

The chain couples TRBV30 to TRBJ1-5; the D is unclear. The CDR3 is 14 amino acids. Trimming removed 3 bases at V and 2 bases at J, with 11 bases between. The V gene's germline CDR1 is GTSNPN and CDR2 SVGIG (reference sequence). In DNA, the CDR3 is TGTGCCTGGAGGGGGATGAGCGGCAATCAGCCCCAGCATTTT. Protein: CAWRGMSGNQPQHF.

This chain connects TRBV4-1 to TRBJ2-2; perhaps TRBD2 as D (5 bases). CDR1 and CDR2 from the germline V gene are MGHRA and YSYEKL. V was shortened by 1 base and J by 4 bases, with 7 bases between the two germline ends. CDR3 length: 14 residues. The CDR3 protein is CASSQGGITGELFF. The CDR3 nucleotides are TGCGCCAGCAGCCAAGGAGGGATCACCGGGGAGCTGTTTTTT.

This clone was seen more than once but under ten times. The rearrangement uses TRBV6-5 and TRBJ2-6; D gene unclear. The CDR3 runs 16 residues. The germline gives CDR1 MNHEY, CDR2 SVGAGI. Between the trimmed V and J ends, which lost 2 bases and 2 bases, there was a span of 10 bases. CDR3 sequence: CASSYISGAGANVLTF. In nucleotides, the CDR3 is TGTGCCAGCAGTTACATAAGTGGGGCTGGGGCCAACGTCCTGACTTTC.

The V call is TRBV7-3, the J call TRBJ2-1, with TRBD1 identical over 9 bases. The CDR3 covers 13 residues. Trimming removed 5 bases from V and 5 bases from J; junction bases left unmatched: 1. CDR1 is SGHTA and CDR2 is FQGTGA in the germline V gene. The CDR3 DNA follows: TGTGCCAGCAGCGGGACAGGGAACAATGAGCAGTTCTTC. Translated: CASSGTGNNEQFF.

The chain is built from TRBV10-3 and TRBJ1-2, with D tentatively TRBD1 (6 bases). The CDR3 is 13 amino acids. V was clipped by 8 bases and J by 4 bases, with 14 bases between them. From germline, CDR1 is ENHRY and CDR2 SYGVKD. The chain's CDR3 is CAIGQGRAYGYTF. CDR3 DNA sequence: TGTGCCATCGGTCAGGGGAGGGCCTATGGCTACACCTTC.

This clone is judged large. The chain has TRBV5-5 and TRBJ1-4, with D tentatively TRBD1 (5 bases). V shed 3 bases and J shed 7 bases, with 7 bases lying between them. The germline V gene encodes CDR1 SGHKS and CDR2 YYEKEE (reference sequence). There are 12 residues in the CDR3. The DNA for the CDR3 is TGTGCCAGCAGCTCGGGGACTGAAAAACTGTTTTTT. Translating it yields CASSSGTEKLFF.

The chain combines TRBV30 with TRBJ2-5, with D unclear. CDR3 size: 15 residues. Germline V gene lookup returns CDR1 GTSNPN and CDR2 SVGIG (reference sequence). The germline V and J ends were trimmed by 3 bases and 5 bases, with 19 bases remaining between them. The CDR3: CAWRTRGRAWETQYF. In nucleotides, the CDR3 is TGTGCCTGGAGGACGCGCGGACGCGCCTGGGAGACCCAGTACTTC.

This chain uses TRBV15 with TRBJ1-6; possibly TRBD1 for D (5 bases). V was trimmed by 1 base and J by 6 bases, leaving 7 bases between them. Germline V CDR1 and CDR2: LNHNV, YYDKDF (reference sequence). This CDR3 spans 14 amino acids. The CDR3 sequence is CATSRGQGNSPLHF. The CDR3 nucleotides read TGTGCCACCAGCAGAGGCCAGGGTAATTCACCCCTCCACTTT.

The gene calls are TRBV2 and TRBJ2-2; 15 positions agree with TRBD2. CDR1 is SNHLY, CDR2 FYNNEI, per germline. J lost 6 bases, V lost 7 bases, and 9 bases had no gene match. The CDR3 is made up of 17 amino acids. The CDR3 loop reads CASKNGLAGGLAGELFF. The CDR3 DNA sequence: TGTGCCAGCAAAAATGGACTAGCGGGGGGGCTGGCCGGGGAGCTGTTTTTT.

The table lists this clone with a few counts. The chain is built from TRBV28 and TRBJ1-2; weak D call: TRBD1 (6 bases). Germline CDR1 is MDHEN and CDR2 is SYDVKM. CDR3 size: 15 residues. With 7 bases removed from V and 0 bases from J, the gap between germline ends came to 15 bases. The CDR3 DNA sequence: TGTGCCAGCACGCTTAGGGGGAAACCTAACTATGGCTACACCTTC. The encoded protein is CASTLRGKPNYGYTF.

The V gene is TRBV30, the J gene TRBJ2-3; the D call may be TRBD1 or TRBD2 (5 bases each). Germline V gene lookup returns CDR1 GTSNPN and CDR2 SVGIG (reference sequence). This CDR3 has 15 residues. The V and J ends lost 3 bases and 5 bases respectively, with 18 bases between them. CDR3 DNA sequence: TGTGCCTGGAGCACCGGGGCAGTAGGAATAGATACGCAGTATTTT. It yields the protein CAWSTGAVGIDTQYF.

This chain joins TRBV27 and TRBJ1-2, with a tentative D call TRBD1 (6 bases). The V end lost 4 bases, the J end lost 8 bases, and 14 bases lay between the germline ends. This CDR3 has 13 amino acids. The germline CDR1 and CDR2 sequences are MNHEY and SMNVEV (reference sequence). CDR3 amino acids: CASSWGTGHGYTF. As DNA, the CDR3 is TGTGCCAGCAGTTGGGGTACAGGGCACGGCTACACCTTC.

The rearrangement links TRBV5-1 to TRBJ2-7; 8 nucleotides agree with TRBD1. The germline CDR1 and CDR2 sequences are SGHRS and YFSETQ. The CDR3 is 16 amino acids. V lost 4 bases to trimming and J lost 1 base; unmatched junction nucleotides: 10. CDR3 nucleotide sequence: TGCGCCAGCAGCCCGCAAACCGGGACAGGTTCCTACGAGCAGTACTTC. Amino acids: CASSPQTGTGSYEQYF.

This chain joins TRBV11-2 and TRBJ2-3, with a tentative D call TRBD2 (6 bases). Trimming cost V 1 base and J 2 bases, with 13 bases left between them. CDR1 SGHAT and CDR2 FQNNGV come from the germline V gene. CDR3 length: 16 residues. The CDR3 sequence: CASSLGAGINTDTQYF. DNA for the CDR3: TGTGCCAGCAGCTTAGGGGCGGGGATAAACACAGATACGCAGTATTTT.

V usage is TRBV7-8 and J usage is TRBJ2-5; 9 bases match TRBD1. Looked up from germline, CDR1 is SGHVS and CDR2 is FQNEAQ. CDR3 length equals 15 residues. V was clipped by 1 base and J by 5 bases; unmatched bases: 5. The CDR3 nucleotides are TGTGCCAGCAGCTTAGGGAACAGGGGGCTTGAGACCCAGTACTTC. Translated: CASSLGNRGLETQYF.